The sequence of this T cell receptor beta chain was determined in a study of molecular identifiers for immune sequencing clone quantification. Across the study: Replicates split RNA from around 20,000 or 100,000 naive CD8 cells five ways, and the researchers sequenced four portions.

TCRdb re-derived calls from the PCR reads in MiXCR, one entry per CDR3 protein. Of approximately 54,000 distinct CDR3 sequences in the sample, about 23% were seen once. Whole-study findings and limits: Highly expanded clone sizes could be underestimated through barcode sharing by identical TCR molecules. More than 97% of effector molecules, versus under 1% of naive-cell molecules, belonged to clones above 20 RNA copies.

This clonotype was seen repeatedly, ten times or more. Antigen specificity is unknown. Naive CD8 T cells were FACS-sorted by CD8+CD4-CCR7+CD45RA+ markers. V was trimmed by 7 bases and J by 2 bases, leaving 4 bases between them. The CDR3 has 11 amino acids. This rearrangement joins TRBV12-3 or TRBV12-4 to TRBJ2-3; no reliable D call. Source material: naive CD8+ T cells from blood, with Jurkat cell RNA spiked in. As for subset: FACS-sorted CD8+CD4-CCR7+CD45RA+ naive T cells. The TCR was taken from a human donor in good health. Some libraries in this study had Jurkat cell RNA spiked in. CDR3 amino acids: CASTSTDTQYF. CDR3 sequence (DNA): TGTGCCAGCACCTCCACAGATACGCAGTATTTT.